The entry that follows covers one T cell receptor beta chain sequence. This receptor's antigen is unknown. Base qualities are not at hand, and no much larger clone is one base apart. This sample is drawn from a study of T cell repertoires in cytomegalovirus infection (dated by TCRdb to between 2017 and 2020). As for the study more broadly: Alongside well-studied HLA-B-restricted epitopes, the peptide stimulations were aimed at recently identified HLA-C-restricted CMV epitopes, whose presentation resists viral immunomodulation. Because public TCR beta signatures pointed to carriage of CMV infection together with the matching HLA type, the HLA type of each donor mattered for the analysis. The full study reports these points: The ex vivo response was dominated by HLA-C-restricted CMV-specific TCR beta clonotypes, which also provided the single most frequent clonotype in two of eight donors. Cumulative frequency of public TCR beta family members discriminated carriers of CMV infection plus the relevant HLA type in this cohort and an independent 352-donor cohort.

In the paper's terms, the treatment or condition label means: in vitro stimulation with specific CMV peptide epitopes to enrich CMV-specific T cells. Sequencing instrument: Illumina HiSeq 1500. TCRdb trimmed public reads at Q25 via fastp, called clones via MiXCR and kept in-frame beta chains. Each record represents a unique CDR3 protein, reported with the most common genes and DNA among its rows. Across this sample there are around 430,000 distinct CDR3 sequences, with about 42% seen only once. The top ten clonotypes cover about 41% of the sample. The specimen was cultured PBMCs, collected from culture after CMV antigen stimulation. The TCR originated in a human donor in good health (CMV status not recorded). Some clones in this sample may be carry-over from other donors' samples.

The CDR3 region: CASSEVLAKNIQYF. The nucleotide sequence reads as follows: TGTGCCAGCTCAGAAGTACTAGCCAAAAACATTCAGTACTTC. The chain employs TRBV18 and TRBJ2-4; confidence is insufficient to name the D gene. The germline V gene specifies KGHSH as CDR1 and LQKENI as CDR2. The CDR3 starts with the cysteine, ends with the phenylalanine, and has 14 residues. CDR3 DNA only is kept here, 42 bases in frame from base 1. V was cut back by 5 bases and J by 0 bases, leaving a gap of 8 bases between them.